This T cell receptor (beta chain) is drawn from a study of blood T cell repertoires in COVID-19. Study-level background: Samples of COVID-19 (acute and convalescent) were obtained from the United States, Italy and Spain. From T cells, B-cell-depleted T cells, or PBMCs came the material, which was cDNA or gDNA.

The CDR3 runs to 16 residues. The germline V gene encodes CDR1 SGHNT and CDR2 YYREEE (reference sequence). Trimming cost V 2 bases and J 8 bases; bases outside gene matches: 14. Per the authors' pipeline: Amplification of reference gene primers was used by the study to estimate nucleated cell counts. Generated by immunoSEQ multiplex PCR, the TCRdb table keeps only in-frame clones and is missing some. The V and J calls and clone size come from that table; D and trimming were worked out from the DNA. The sample holds roughly 200,000 clones, around 95% seen once. Seattle patient enrollment occurred during active infection, with longitudinal follow-up thereafter.

The chain carries TRBV5-4 and TRBJ1-2; TRBD1 matches 8 bases. Material: peripheral blood. This TCR was recovered from a man under 40 with COVID-19, enrolled during active disease. DNA for the CDR3: TGTGCCAGCAGCTTCTTGGACAGGGTTCCCAGGTCGGGCTACACCTTC. Amino acid sequence: CASSFLDRVPRSGYTF.